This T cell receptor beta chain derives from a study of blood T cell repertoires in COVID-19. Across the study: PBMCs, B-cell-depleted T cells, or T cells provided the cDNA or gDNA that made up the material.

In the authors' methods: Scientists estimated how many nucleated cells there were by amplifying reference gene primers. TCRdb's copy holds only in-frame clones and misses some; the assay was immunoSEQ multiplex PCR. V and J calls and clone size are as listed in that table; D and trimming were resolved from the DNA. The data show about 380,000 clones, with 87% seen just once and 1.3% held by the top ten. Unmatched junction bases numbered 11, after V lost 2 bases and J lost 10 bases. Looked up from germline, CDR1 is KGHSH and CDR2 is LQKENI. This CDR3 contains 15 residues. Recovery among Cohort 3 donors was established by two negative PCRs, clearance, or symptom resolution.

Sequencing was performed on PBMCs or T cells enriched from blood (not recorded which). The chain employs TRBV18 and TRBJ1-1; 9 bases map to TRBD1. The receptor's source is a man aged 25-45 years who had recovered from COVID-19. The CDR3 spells CASSPLTGGMEGAFF. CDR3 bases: TGTGCCAGCTCACCATTAACAGGGGGCATGGAGGGAGCTTTCTTT.